This TCR beta chain was recorded in a study of blood T cells in healthy people across ages. Overall study context: About one barcoded beta molecule per two T cells was the capture yield of template switching.

A sample-barcoded 5' primer and a J-beta primer mix were used in a second PCR of roughly 7 to 11 cycles. The template-switch adaptor was a 5' adaptor with 12 random nucleotides. It tagged each cDNA molecule. TCRdb reprocessed the 5' RACE reads with MiXCR, giving one entry per CDR3 protein. Among approximately 800,000 distinct CDR3 sequences listed, 45% to 70% were seen once. The sequenced sample consisted of blood. The sequence was collected from a man aged 35-49 years in good health.

CDR3 sequence reads: CASSFAGLRTDTQYF. The CDR3 DNA reads as TGTGCCAGCAGCTTCGCAGGGCTCCGCACAGATACGCAGTATTTT. The chain recombines TRBV7-3 with TRBJ2-3; TRBD1 might be the D (5 bases). Looked up from germline, CDR1 is SGHTA and CDR2 is FQGTGA. The V end lost 3 bases, the J end lost 1 base, and 11 bases lay between the germline ends. The CDR3 length is 15 residues.